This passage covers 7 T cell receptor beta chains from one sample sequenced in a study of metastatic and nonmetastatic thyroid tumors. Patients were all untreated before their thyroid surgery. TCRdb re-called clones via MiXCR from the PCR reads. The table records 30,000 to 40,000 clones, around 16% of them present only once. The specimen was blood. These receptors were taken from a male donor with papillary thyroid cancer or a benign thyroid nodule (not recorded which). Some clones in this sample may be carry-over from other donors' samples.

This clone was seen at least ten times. This CDR3 reads CASSVGHSGNTIYF. The CDR3 coding sequence is TGTGCCAGCAGCGTAGGACACTCTGGAAACACCATATATTTT. This sequence joins TRBV9 and TRBJ1-3; D is undetermined. The germline V gene encodes CDR1 SGDLS and CDR2 YYNGEE. The CDR3 consists of 14 residues. Between the trimmed V and J ends, which lost 0 bases and 0 bases, there was a span of 4 bases. Using reference TRBV9 and TRBJ1-3 for the parts outside the CDR3, the full variable domain is DSGVTQTPKHLITATGQRVTLRCSPRSGDLSVYWYQQSLDQGLQFLIQYYNGEERAKGNILERFSAQQFPDLHSELNLSSLELGDSALYFCASSVGHSGNTIYFGEGSWLTVV.

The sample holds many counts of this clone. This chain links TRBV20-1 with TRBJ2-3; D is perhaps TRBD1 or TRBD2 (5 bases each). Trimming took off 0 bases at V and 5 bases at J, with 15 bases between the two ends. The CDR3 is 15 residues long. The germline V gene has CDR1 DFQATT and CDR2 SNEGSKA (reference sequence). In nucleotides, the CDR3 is TGCAGTGCTAGAGATCGGGACCTAACGGGAGATACGCAGTATTTT. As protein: CSARDRDLTGDTQYF.

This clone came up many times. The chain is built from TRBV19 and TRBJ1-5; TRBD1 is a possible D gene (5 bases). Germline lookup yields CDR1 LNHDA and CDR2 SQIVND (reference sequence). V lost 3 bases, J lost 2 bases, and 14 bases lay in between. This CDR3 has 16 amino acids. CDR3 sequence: CASSIDGQGRNQPQHF. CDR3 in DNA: TGTGCCAGTAGTATTGATGGGCAGGGACGCAATCAGCCCCAGCATTTT. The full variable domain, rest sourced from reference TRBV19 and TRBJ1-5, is DGGITQSPKYLFRKEGQNVTLSCEQNLNHDAMYWYRQDPGQGLRLIYYSQIVNDFQKGDIAEGYSVSREKKESFPLTVTSAQKNPTAFYLCASSIDGQGRNQPQHFGDGTRLSIL.

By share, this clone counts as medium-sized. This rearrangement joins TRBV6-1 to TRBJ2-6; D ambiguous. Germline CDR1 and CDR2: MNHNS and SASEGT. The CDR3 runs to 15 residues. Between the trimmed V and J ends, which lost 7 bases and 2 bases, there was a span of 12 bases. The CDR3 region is CASTPNQPGANVLTF. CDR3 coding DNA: TGTGCCAGCACCCCAAACCAGCCTGGGGCCAACGTCCTGACTTTC.

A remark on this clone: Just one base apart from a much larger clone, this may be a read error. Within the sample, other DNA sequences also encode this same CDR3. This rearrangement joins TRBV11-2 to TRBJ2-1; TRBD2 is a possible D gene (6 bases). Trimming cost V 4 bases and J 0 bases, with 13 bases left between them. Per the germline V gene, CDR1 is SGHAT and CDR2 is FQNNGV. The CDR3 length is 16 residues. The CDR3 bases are TGTGCCAGCAGCTGGAGGAGGGGTGGCTCCTACAATGAGCAGTTCTTC. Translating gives CASSWRRGGSYNEQFF.

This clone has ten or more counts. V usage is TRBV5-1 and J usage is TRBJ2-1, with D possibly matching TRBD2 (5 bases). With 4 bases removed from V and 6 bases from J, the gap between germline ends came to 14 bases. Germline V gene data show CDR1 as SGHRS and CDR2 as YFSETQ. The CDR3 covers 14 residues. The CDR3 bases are TGCGCCAGCAGCCTGCCTTCTAGCTCCAATGAGCAGTTCTTC. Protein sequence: CASSLPSSSNEQFF.

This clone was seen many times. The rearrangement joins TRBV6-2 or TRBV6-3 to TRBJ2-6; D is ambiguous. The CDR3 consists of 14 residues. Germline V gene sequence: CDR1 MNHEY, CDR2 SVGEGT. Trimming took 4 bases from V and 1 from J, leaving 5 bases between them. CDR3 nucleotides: TGTGCCAGCAGTTTAGGGTCTGGGGCCAACGTCCTGACTTTC. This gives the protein CASSLGSGANVLTF.